A selection of T cell receptor beta chains follows, all from one sample in a study of T cell changes during pregnancy in multiple sclerosis. The repertoire was sequenced with immunoSEQ multiplex PCR; TCRdb's copy has only in-frame clones and lacks some. This sample yields some 87,000 clones, of which nearly 95% are seen a single time; around 1% belongs to the top ten. Material: peripheral blood, obtained in the second trimester of pregnancy. These receptors all come from a female donor with multiple sclerosis, enrolled in a pregnancy study. The CDR3 runs from the conserved cysteine through the conserved F or W. Fields, in order: D gene, V gene, J gene, clone size, CDR3 DNA, CDR3 protein. The D gene is left open where the match is weak. Rows give clone size only sometimes, using once, few, many, or a class for an expanded clone.

D: TRBD2; V: TRBV5-4; J: TRBJ2-7; size: .; DNA: TGTGCCAGCAGCTTGTCCATAGCGGGAGGGCAGAGCGAGCAGTACTTC; CDR3: CASSLSIAGGQSEQYF
D: .; V: TRBV6-1; J: TRBJ2-7; size: .; DNA: TGTGCCAGCAGTGAAGCGCTTCGGGGTGGAACCCCTCGCTCCTACGAGCAGTACTTC; CDR3: CASSEALRGGTPRSYEQYF
D: .; V: TRBV5-1; J: TRBJ2-2; size: once; DNA: TGCGCCAGCAGCTTCCTACCGACCGGGGAGCTGTTTTTT; CDR3: CASSFLPTGELFF
D: .; V: TRBV7-9; J: TRBJ2-1; size: .; DNA: TGTGCCAGCAGCTTAGCGGGAGCGGGCTACAATGAGCAGTTCTTC; CDR3: CASSLAGAGYNEQFF
D: .; V: TRBV5-1; J: TRBJ2-1; size: .; DNA: TGCGCCAGCAGCTTGCGGGATGTTAATGAGCAGTTCTTC; CDR3: CASSLRDVNEQFF
D: TRBD2; V: TRBV5-1; J: TRBJ2-3; size: .; DNA: TGCGCCAGCAGCCCAGGACTAGCGGGAGGCACAGATACGCAGTATTTT; CDR3: CASSPGLAGGTDTQYF
D: TRBD1; V: TRBV6-5; J: TRBJ1-2; size: .; DNA: TGTGCCAGCAGTTACTCGAGGGGGCACTATGGCTACACCTTC; CDR3: CASSYSRGHYGYTF
D: .; V: TRBV2; J: TRBJ1-3; size: .; DNA: TGTGCCAGCAGTGGTTTTCTAGCCGGAAACACCATATATTTT; CDR3: CASSGFLAGNTIYF
D: .; V: TRBV29-1; J: TRBJ2-7; size: .; DNA: TGCAGCGTTCGGGGGAACGAGCAGTACTTC; CDR3: CSVRGNEQYF
D: TRBD1; V: TRBV28; J: TRBJ2-6; size: .; DNA: TGTGCCAGCAGTCCGACAGGGTTCGGGGCCAACGTCCTGACTTTC; CDR3: CASSPTGFGANVLTF
D: .; V: TRBV27; J: TRBJ2-5; size: .; DNA: TGTGCCAGCAGTTTATCAGGGGGGGCCTTGGAGACCCAGTACTTC; CDR3: CASSLSGGALETQYF
D: TRBD1; V: TRBV19; J: TRBJ2-3; size: .; DNA: TGTGCCAGTTGCGGACAGGGATTGTCAGATACGCAGTATTTT; CDR3: CASCGQGLSDTQYF
D: .; V: TRBV7-3; J: TRBJ2-1; size: .; DNA: TGTGCCAGCAGCTTAAGGGGGGAGCGGGCTATCGGAATGCAGTTCTTC; CDR3: CASSLRGERAIGMQFF
D: TRBD1; V: TRBV30; J: TRBJ1-1; size: .; DNA: TGTGCCTGGAGTCAGGCGGGACAGGGGAACACTGAAGCTTTCTTT; CDR3: CAWSQAGQGNTEAFF
D: .; V: TRBV6-1; J: TRBJ1-3; size: .; DNA: TGTGCCAGCAGTAGGGGGAGTTTTGGAAACACCATATATTTT; CDR3: CASSRGSFGNTIYF
D: TRBD1; V: TRBV15; J: TRBJ2-5; size: .; DNA: TGTGCCACCATGCACTGGGAACAGGGGGTCCGGGAGACCCAGTACTTC; CDR3: CATMHWEQGVRETQYF
D: TRBD2; V: TRBV28; J: TRBJ2-3; size: .; DNA: TGTGCCAGCAGTTTGACTAGCGGGAGCTACCTCACAGATACGCAGTATTTT; CDR3: CASSLTSGSYLTDTQYF
D: TRBD2; V: TRBV9; J: TRBJ2-5; size: once; DNA: TGTGCCAGCAGCGTAGCAGCGGGAGTGGTAACAGAAGAGACCCAGTACTTC; CDR3: CASSVAAGVVTEETQYF
D: .; V: TRBV5-4; J: TRBJ2-7; size: .; DNA: TGTGCCAGCAGCTTGGGCGGGGAGCAGTACTTC; CDR3: CASSLGGEQYF
D: TRBD1; V: TRBV6-5; J: TRBJ1-2; size: .; DNA: TGTGCCAGCAGTGGGCGGACAGGGGTGAATGGCTACACCTTC; CDR3: CASSGRTGVNGYTF
D: .; V: TRBV10-2; J: TRBJ1-3; size: .; DNA: TGCGCCAGCAAAAGTCGGGGGGCGACTGGAAACACCATATATTTT; CDR3: CASKSRGATGNTIYF
D: .; V: TRBV5-8; J: TRBJ2-1; size: .; DNA: TGTGCCAGCAGCTTGGGGCAGGCCGGGACTCGAGACTATGAGCAGTTCTTC; CDR3: CASSLGQAGTRDYEQFF
D: .; V: TRBV28; J: TRBJ2-1; size: .; DNA: TGTGCCAGCAGTCCAGGGGTTGGTGAGCAGTTCTTC; CDR3: CASSPGVGEQFF
D: .; V: TRBV21-1; J: TRBJ2-3; size: .; DNA: TGTGCCAGCAGCACCCACAGGGGCTACACAGATACGCAGTATTTT; CDR3: CASSTHRGYTDTQYF
D: TRBD1; V: TRBV5-1; J: TRBJ1-2; size: .; DNA: TGCGCCAGCAGCTTGCACGACGCTCGAGGGGGCGACTATGGCTACACCTTC; CDR3: CASSLHDARGGDYGYTF
D: TRBD2; V: TRBV9; J: TRBJ2-2; size: .; DNA: TGTGCCAGCAGCGCGTCAGCGGGAGCGAACACCGGGGAGCTGTTTTTT; CDR3: CASSASAGANTGELFF
D: .; V: TRBV19; J: TRBJ2-1; size: .; DNA: TGTGCCACCTCGGACACGTTGAACAATGAGCAGTTCTTC; CDR3: CATSDTLNNEQFF
D: TRBD1; V: TRBV7-3; J: TRBJ2-3; size: .; DNA: TGTGCCAGCAGCTTAGGACAGGGGGCGGGTTTGGATACGCAGTATTTT; CDR3: CASSLGQGAGLDTQYF
D: .; V: TRBV7-2; J: TRBJ2-5; size: .; DNA: TGTGCCAGCAGCCCCGACAGGGGAGGGGAGACCCAGTACTTC; CDR3: CASSPDRGGETQYF
D: TRBD1; V: TRBV30; J: TRBJ2-3; size: .; DNA: TGTGCCTGGAGTAAGGGGGCGCAGGTTACGCAGTATTTT; CDR3: CAWSKGAQVTQYF
D: .; V: TRBV10-2; J: TRBJ2-3; size: once; DNA: TGCGCCAGCAGTGAGATTAGCGGAGATCCTCATACGCAGTATTTT; CDR3: CASSEISGDPHTQYF
D: .; V: TRBV5-6; J: TRBJ1-5; size: .; DNA: TGTGCCAGCAGCCGCCCGACGGGGAATTATCAGCCCCAGCATTTT; CDR3: CASSRPTGNYQPQHF
D: TRBD2; V: TRBV7-2; J: TRBJ2-4; size: .; DNA: TGTGCCAGCAGCTTAGCGAGGACTAGCGGGAGAAACATTCAGTACTTC; CDR3: CASSLARTSGRNIQYF
D: TRBD1; V: TRBV5-4; J: TRBJ2-2; size: .; DNA: TGTGCCAGCAGCTTGGCAGACAGGGCCGGGGAGCTGTTTTTT; CDR3: CASSLADRAGELFF
D: .; V: TRBV12-2; J: TRBJ2-3; size: .; DNA: TGTGCAAGTCGCTTAGTTGAACCACGTAGTTCACTCACAGATACGCAGTATTTT; CDR3: CASRLVEPRSSLTDTQYF
D: .; V: TRBV7-9; J: TRBJ2-6; size: .; DNA: TGTGCCAGCAGCTCCACTACGACAGACTCTGGGGCCAACGTCCTGACTTTC; CDR3: CASSSTTTDSGANVLTF
D: .; V: TRBV7-9; J: TRBJ1-2; size: .; DNA: TGTGCCAGCACCTTAAGTAGGACTTCCGAACTCGGCTACACCTTC; CDR3: CASTLSRTSELGYTF
D: .; V: TRBV25-1; J: TRBJ1-4; size: .; DNA: TGTGCCAGCAGTGTATCACAGTTTAATGAAAAACTGTTTTTT; CDR3: CASSVSQFNEKLFF
D: .; V: TRBV7-8; J: TRBJ2-1; size: .; DNA: TGTGCCAGCAGTTCCAGCGGAAAACACTACAATGAGCAGTTCTTC; CDR3: CASSSSGKHYNEQFF
D: .; V: TRBV5-4; J: TRBJ2-7; size: .; DNA: TGTGCCAGCAGCGAGGAACCCTTCGGAGTATTGGGAGAAGCCGAGCAGTACTTC; CDR3: CASSEEPFGVLGEAEQYF
D: .; V: TRBV7-9; J: TRBJ1-2; size: .; DNA: TGTGCCAGCAGCTTAGGTCAAGTGGCAGCTAACTATGGCTACACCTTC; CDR3: CASSLGQVAANYGYTF
D: .; V: TRBV4-1; J: TRBJ1-2; size: .; DNA: TGCGCCAGCAGCCACCCTCCCAGGGGCGCTAGCTATGGCTACACCTTC; CDR3: CASSHPPRGASYGYTF
D: .; V: TRBV18; J: TRBJ2-1; size: .; DNA: TGTGCCAGCTCACCGTACAGGAACAATGAGCAGTTCTTC; CDR3: CASSPYRNNEQFF
D: TRBD2; V: TRBV19; J: TRBJ2-5; size: .; DNA: TGTGCCAGTAGCTCGGGAGGGGAGCTCGTTAAGACCCAGTACTTC; CDR3: CASSSGGELVKTQYF
D: TRBD2; V: TRBV5-4; J: TRBJ2-4; size: .; DNA: TGTGCCAGCAGCCCTAGCGGGGGAGTAGACATTCAGTACTTC; CDR3: CASSPSGGVDIQYF
D: TRBD2; V: TRBV11-3; J: TRBJ2-1; size: .; DNA: TGTGCCAGCAGCCGAGGGGGGACTAGGGTCAATGAGCAGTTCTTC; CDR3: CASSRGGTRVNEQFF
D: TRBD1; V: TRBV5-1; J: TRBJ1-1; size: .; DNA: TGCGCCAGCAGCTTGGAACAGGGGACAGAAGCTTTCTTT; CDR3: CASSLEQGTEAFF
D: .; V: TRBV28; J: TRBJ2-7; size: .; DNA: TGTGCCAGCAGTTTAGAGGGGGTCCCCTACGAGCAGTACTTC; CDR3: CASSLEGVPYEQYF
D: TRBD2; V: TRBV5-1; J: TRBJ2-1; size: once; DNA: TGCGCCAGCAGCTTTCGGGGGAGGGTCATCGATGAGCAGTTCTTC; CDR3: CASSFRGRVIDEQFF
D: TRBD1; V: TRBV2; J: TRBJ1-5; size: .; DNA: TGTGCCAGCAGGCAGGGCAGGGGGGCTCAGCCCCAGCATTTT; CDR3: CASRQGRGAQPQHF
D: .; V: TRBV5-4; J: TRBJ2-2; size: .; DNA: TGTGCCAGCAGCTCAATCTCAGGGTTCTCCGGGGAGCTGTTTTTT; CDR3: CASSSISGFSGELFF
D: .; V: TRBV5-1; J: TRBJ2-2; size: .; DNA: TGCGCCAGCAGCTCCCTGGGCCGAACGAACACCGGGGAGCTGTTTTTT; CDR3: CASSSLGRTNTGELFF
D: .; V: TRBV2; J: TRBJ1-2; size: .; DNA: TGTGCCAGCAGTGAACAGGGTAGTGGTGGCTACACCTTC; CDR3: CASSEQGSGGYTF
D: TRBD1; V: TRBV28; J: TRBJ1-2; size: .; DNA: TGTGCCAGCAGCTCTCTTGGGGACAGGGACGACTATGGCTACACCTTC; CDR3: CASSSLGDRDDYGYTF
D: .; V: TRBV4-3; J: TRBJ1-1; size: .; DNA: TGCGCCAGCAGCCAAGATAATCGCGCTGAAGCTTTCTTT; CDR3: CASSQDNRAEAFF
D: .; V: TRBV19; J: TRBJ2-1; size: .; DNA: TGTGCCAGTAGTATGTTGGGGGCGCGGAATGAGCAGTTCTTC; CDR3: CASSMLGARNEQFF
D: TRBD2; V: TRBV9; J: TRBJ2-2; size: .; DNA: TGTGCCAGCAGCCCTAGCGGGAGTGGTGGCGGGGAGCTGTTTTTT; CDR3: CASSPSGSGGGELFF
D: .; V: TRBV6-5; J: TRBJ2-3; size: .; DNA: TGTGCCAGCAGTTACGGCGGGCAGCGGGTTGCGCAGTATTTT; CDR3: CASSYGGQRVAQYF
D: TRBD1; V: TRBV7-9; J: TRBJ2-7; size: .; DNA: TGTGCCAGCGACAGGGGCTCCTACGAGCAGTACTTC; CDR3: CASDRGSYEQYF
D: TRBD2; V: TRBV7-9; J: TRBJ2-3; size: .; DNA: TGTGCCAGCAGCGGGGGACTAGCGGGAAGCACGCCCATAGATACGCAGTATTTT; CDR3: CASSGGLAGSTPIDTQYF